These 23 T cell receptor beta chains were all obtained from the same sample, sequenced in a study of blood T cells in healthy people across ages (dated by TCRdb to between 2015 and 2017). Library method: 5' RACE. Sequencing took place on an Illumina HiSeq 2500. A second PCR of roughly 7 to 12 cycles was performed with a sample-barcoded 5' primer and a J-beta primer mix. TCRdb ran its own pipeline on the public reads, namely fastp trimming at Q25 and MiXCR clone calling, and kept in-frame beta chains. Identical CDR3 protein sequences are pooled into one entry, listed with their most common genes and DNA. For this sample there are 650,000 to 800,000 distinct CDR3 sequences; around 42% appear just once. The ten largest account for approximately 20% of the sample. Specimen: blood. The origin of the receptors is a man aged 60 to 75 in good health.

This clonotype was found a few times. The rearrangement links TRBV7-2 to TRBJ2-1; D may be TRBD2 (6 bases). Deletions cut 8 bases from V and 3 bases from J, with 14 bases between. The CDR3 is 14 residues long. CDR1 is SGHTA and CDR2 is FQGNSA in the germline V gene. The CDR3 DNA is TGTGCCAGCCAAACCGGGACTGTCTACAATGAGCAGTTCTTC. It codes for CASQTGTVYNEQFF.

This clonotype was picked up a small number of times. For the CDR3, the DNA is TGCAGTGCGAATTTAGGAAACATTCAGTACTTC. Its translation: CSANLGNIQYF. This sequence joins TRBV20-1 and TRBJ2-4; unclear D gene. The length of the CDR3 is 11 residues. Trimming removed 6 bases at V and 6 bases at J, with 9 bases between. Germline values: CDR1 DFQATT, CDR2 SNEGSKA (reference sequence).

The chain is built from TRBV7-2 and TRBJ2-7; either TRBD1 or TRBD2 may supply D (5 bases each). Germline V gives CDR1 SGHTA, CDR2 FQGNSA. V dropped 0 bases and J dropped 5 bases, with 14 bases sitting between them. The CDR3 totals 15 residues. CDR3 coding DNA: TGTGCCAGCAGCTTAGCTGGGGGATCTCCCGACGAGCAGTACTTC. Its protein is CASSLAGGSPDEQYF.

This clonotype was observed a few times. V is TRBV5-1 and J is TRBJ1-4; perhaps TRBD1 as D (5 bases). CDR1 SGHRS and CDR2 YFSETQ come from the germline V gene. Trimming shortened V by 0 bases and J by 5 bases, and 5 bases separated the two germline ends. The CDR3 consists of 13 residues. The CDR3 DNA follows: TGCGCCAGCAGCTTGGGGGGGAATGAAAAACTGTTTTTT. Translating it yields CASSLGGNEKLFF.

The J gene is TRBJ2-3, the V gene TRBV9; the match to TRBD2 covers 9 bases. Trimming removed 3 bases from V and 0 bases from J; junction bases left unmatched: 8. The CDR3 has 17 residues. CDR1 and CDR2 from the germline V gene are SGDLS and YYNGEE. The CDR3: CASSGSLAGPSTDTQYF. The CDR3 DNA reads as TGTGCCAGCAGCGGATCCCTAGCGGGGCCAAGCACAGATACGCAGTATTTT.

The sample holds a few counts of this clonotype. The chain uses TRBV12-3 or TRBV12-4 and TRBJ2-1, with D hard to call. The germline V and J ends were trimmed by 3 bases and 14 bases, with 17 bases remaining between them. This CDR3 is built from 13 residues. The CDR3: CASSFPPPLPKFF. CDR3 bases: TGTGCCAGCAGTTTTCCGCCGCCTTTACCCAAGTTCTTC.

This clonotype was counted between two and nine times. This chain joins TRBV12-3 or TRBV12-4 and TRBJ1-2, with 12 bases aligning to TRBD1. This CDR3 has 17 amino acids. Trimming at V came to 2 bases and at J to 2 bases, leaving 6 bases not matched to a gene. In nucleotides, the CDR3 is TGTGCCAGCAGTTTACGGGCCGGGACAGGGGGCAACTATGGCTACACCTTC. Residues: CASSLRAGTGGNYGYTF.

The rearrangement uses TRBV27 and TRBJ2-5; 7 bases map to TRBD2. With 4 bases clipped from V and 4 bases from J, the junction kept 3 bases outside the gene matches. Germline CDR1 and CDR2: MNHEY and SMNVEV (reference sequence). This CDR3 region has 13 residues. The CDR3 here is CASSSWGGETQYF. In DNA form, the CDR3 reads TGTGCCAGCAGTTCTTGGGGGGGAGAGACCCAGTACTTC.

The rearrangement joins TRBV7-2 to TRBJ1-6; TRBD1 agrees at 7 bases. Unmatched junction bases numbered 10, after V lost 5 bases and J lost 9 bases. CDR3 length equals 15 residues. Germline CDR1 is SGHTA and CDR2 is FQGNSA. In DNA, the CDR3 is TGTGCCAGCAGCGCCGACAGGGTGGTCGGTTCACCCCTCCACTTT. It is translated as CASSADRVVGSPLHF.

This clonotype has more than one count but fewer than ten. V and J are TRBV7-2 and TRBJ1-1, with no clear D. The CDR3 loop spans 16 amino acids. V lost 5 bases and J 0 bases, leaving 16 bases between the germline ends. Germline lookup yields CDR1 SGHTA and CDR2 FQGNSA. The CDR3 loop reads CASSPAPTRLNTEAFF. Written as DNA, the CDR3 is TGTGCCAGCAGCCCAGCCCCGACACGGTTGAACACTGAAGCTTTCTTT.

The rearrangement uses TRBV29-1 and TRBJ1-1, with TRBD1 matching over 10 bases. The CDR3 runs to 13 residues. The V and J ends lost 4 bases and 10 bases, in that order; junction bases with no gene match: 9. Per germline, CDR1 SQVTM and CDR2 ANQGSEA. CDR3 sequence: CSVVWDRGGGAFF. CDR3 DNA sequence: TGCAGCGTTGTCTGGGACAGGGGCGGCGGAGCTTTCTTT.

This chain connects TRBV20-1 to TRBJ2-2; D may be TRBD2 (5 bases). CDR1 and CDR2 (germline): DFQATT, SNEGSKA (reference sequence). This CDR3 spans 14 amino acids. Trimming removed 8 bases from V and 3 bases from J, with 16 bases in between. Here the CDR3 reads CSPGLRADTGELFF. The DNA for the CDR3 is TGCAGTCCGGGGTTAAGGGCCGACACCGGGGAGCTGTTTTTT.

This clonotype has only a few counts. Here the CDR3 reads CASSFRFENQPQHF. CDR3 in DNA: TGTGCCAGCAGTTTCAGGTTCGAAAATCAGCCCCAGCATTTT. The V call is TRBV12-3 or TRBV12-4, the J call TRBJ1-5; no reliable D call. The CDR3 has 14 amino acids. The V end was cut by 3 bases, the J end by 4 bases, with 10 bases between.

The chain combines TRBV7-2 with TRBJ1-1; D not resolved. Per the germline V gene, CDR1 is SGHTA and CDR2 is FQGNSA. V shed 3 bases and J shed 1 base, with 9 bases lying between them. This CDR3 has 14 residues. CDR3 coding DNA: TGTGCCAGCAGCTTTGGGCGCTCGAACACTGAAGCTTTCTTT. Amino acid sequence: CASSFGRSNTEAFF.

This chain connects TRBV14 to TRBJ2-5; TRBD1 aligns across 8 bases. The CDR3 runs 16 residues. Trimming removed 0 bases from V and 5 bases from J; junction bases left unmatched: 8. Germline V gene lookup returns CDR1 SGHDN and CDR2 FVKESK. The DNA of the CDR3 is TGTGCCAGCAGCCAAGATCCCAGGGGGCGCGAGGAGACCCAGTACTTC. Translated, it gives CASSQDPRGREETQYF.

V and J are TRBV27 and TRBJ2-1; D is undetermined. Germline CDR1 MNHEY, CDR2 SMNVEV (reference sequence). Trimming took 1 base from V and 0 from J, leaving 7 bases between them. The CDR3 has 15 amino acids. CDR3 bases: TGTGCCAGCAGTTTATTATCGAGCTCCTACAATGAGCAGTTCTTC. Encoded protein: CASSLLSSSYNEQFF.

This clonotype was observed once. V is TRBV7-2 and J is TRBJ2-4; TRBD1 is a possible D gene (5 bases). Looked up from germline, CDR1 is SGHTA and CDR2 is FQGNSA. There are 12 residues in the CDR3. V lost 6 bases and J 13 bases, leaving 16 bases between the germline ends. Here the CDR3 DNA reads TGTGCCAGCAGGGGGCAAACAGCTCCGCAGTACTTC. Translated, it gives CASRGQTAPQYF.

This clonotype was recorded a few times. The CDR3 here is CASISEGDSIETQYF. CDR3 in DNA: TGTGCCAGCATCTCCGAAGGTGACAGTATCGAGACCCAGTACTTC. The V and J genes are TRBV7-3 and TRBJ2-5, with a tentative D call TRBD1 (5 bases). Trimming shortened V by 7 bases and J by 5 bases, and 20 bases separated the two germline ends. Germline CDR1 is SGHTA and CDR2 is FQGTGA. The CDR3 loop spans 15 amino acids.

In its sample, this clonotype was seen a few times. The genes are TRBV6-5 and TRBJ2-7; D remains ambiguous. Germline V gene sequence: CDR1 MNHEY, CDR2 SVGAGI. Trimming removed 0 bases at V and 0 bases at J, with 3 bases between. The CDR3 spans 13 residues. The CDR3 DNA sequence: TGTGCCAGCAGTTACTCGATCTCCTACGAGCAGTACTTC. This codes for CASSYSISYEQYF.

Only one count was recorded for this clonotype. The rearrangement uses TRBV12-3 or TRBV12-4 and TRBJ2-2; D is possibly TRBD1 or TRBD2 (6 bases each). Trimming removed 6 bases from V and 6 bases from J, with 17 bases in between. The CDR3 runs to 15 residues. CDR3 sequence (DNA): TGTGCCAGCAGAACAAAGGGGGAGGTGGCCGGGGAGCTGTTTTTT. It is translated as CASRTKGEVAGELFF.

The gene calls are TRBV4-3 and TRBJ1-2; D unclear. The CDR3 loop spans 14 amino acids. The V gene's germline CDR1 is LGHNA and CDR2 YSLEER. V lost 0 bases and J lost 5, with 10 bases in between. CDR3 DNA: TGCGCCAGCAGCCAAGATCTGGCTGGTTATGGCTACACCTTC. It translates to CASSQDLAGYGYTF.

V usage is TRBV27 and J usage is TRBJ1-1; D perhaps matches TRBD1 (5 bases). The CDR3 totals 15 residues. Germline CDR1 MNHEY, CDR2 SMNVEV (reference sequence). V was pared by 7 bases and J by 4 bases, with 19 bases between. The CDR3 nucleotides read TGTGCCAGCACCCCATCGGGGCTTATTGGCACTGAAGCTTTCTTT. It yields the protein CASTPSGLIGTEAFF.

This chain joins TRBV9 and TRBJ2-3, with 8 positions matching TRBD2. The CDR3 runs 16 residues. V lost 0 bases, J lost 2 bases, and 5 bases stayed unmatched. Germline CDR1 SGDLS, CDR2 YYNGEE. The CDR3 here is CASSVGVAGFTDTQYF. CDR3 in DNA: TGTGCCAGCAGCGTAGGAGTAGCGGGGTTCACAGATACGCAGTATTTT.